The rows below give T cell receptor beta chains drawn from one sample of a study of cytomegalovirus exposure and HLA in healthy donors. Produced via immunoSEQ multiplex PCR; TCRdb's table is partial and in-frame only. The sample holds just under 90,000 clones. The sequencing input was PBMCs. Receptors were obtained from a girl under 18 in good health and CMV-seropositive. Each CDR3 is given with its conserved first and last residue. A D gene is named only where the DNA matches it firmly.

D gene	V gene	J gene	CDR3 protein	CDR3 DNA
NA	TRBV5-1	TRBJ1-6	CASSQERGGSPLHF	TGCGCCAGCAGCCAGGAAAGGGGAGGTTCACCCCTCCACTTT
NA	TRBV6-1	TRBJ1-2	CASSGAGPFGYTF	TGTGCCAGCAGCGGCGCGGGGCCCTTTGGCTACACCTTC
TRBD1	TRBV25-1	TRBJ2-5	CASSEFHPRQGWGETQYF	TGTGCCAGCAGTGAATTTCATCCCAGACAGGGGTGGGGAGAGACCCAGTACTTC
NA	TRBV19	TRBJ1-1	CASSDNRDLNTEAFF	TGTGCCAGTAGTGACAACAGGGACCTGAACACTGAAGCTTTCTTT
NA	TRBV4-2	TRBJ2-2	CASSQVAGADTGELFF	TGTGCCAGCAGCCAAGTTGCGGGGGCGGACACCGGGGAGCTGTTTTTT
NA	TRBV13	TRBJ2-7	CASSLVGQGLIYEQYF	TGTGCCAGCAGCTTAGTAGGCCAGGGCTTGATCTACGAGCAGTACTTC
TRBD2	TRBV6-6	TRBJ2-3	CASSPGGADTQYF	TGTGCCAGCAGCCCCGGGGGGGCGGATACGCAGTATTTT
NA	TRBV6-5	TRBJ2-3	CASSRLVADTQYF	TGTGCCAGCAGCCGCCTAGTGGCAGATACGCAGTATTTT
NA	TRBV27	TRBJ2-7	CASSSTSAGGYEQYF	TGTGCCAGCAGTTCCACCTCGGCAGGTGGCTACGAGCAGTACTTC
TRBD1	TRBV2	TRBJ1-1	CASSQTTGRNTEAFF	TGTGCCAGCAGCCAGACGACAGGGAGGAACACTGAAGCTTTCTTT
TRBD2	TRBV18	TRBJ2-7	CASLQPREGYEQYF	TGTGCCAGCCTTCAGCCACGGGAGGGGTACGAGCAGTACTTC
NA	TRBV2	TRBJ2-3	CASSGLTDTQYF	TGTGCCAGCAGTGGACTAACCGATACGCAGTATTTT
TRBD1	TRBV29-1	TRBJ1-4	CSAWDREKLFF	TGCAGCGCCTGGGACAGAGAAAAACTGTTTTTT
TRBD1	TRBV2	TRBJ1-1	CASRDRANTEAFF	TGTGCCAGCAGGGACAGGGCGAACACTGAAGCTTTCTTT
TRBD2	TRBV14	TRBJ2-5	CASSQDFSGGVETQYF	TGTGCCAGCAGCCAAGATTTTAGCGGGGGAGTGGAGACCCAGTACTTC
TRBD1	TRBV5-6	TRBJ1-3	CASSPGQGASGNTIYF	TGTGCCAGCAGCCCGGGACAGGGGGCTAGTGGAAACACCATATATTTT
NA	TRBV7-2	TRBJ1-1	CASSFRVLTEAFF	TGTGCCAGCAGCTTCAGGGTCCTCACTGAAGCTTTCTTT
NA	TRBV2	TRBJ2-5	CASSPRGGTQYF	TGTGCCAGCAGTCCACGAGGTGGGACCCAGTACTTC
NA	TRBV27	TRBJ1-5	CASSLGRNQPQHF	TGTGCCAGCAGTCTGGGGAGGAATCAGCCCCAGCATTTT
NA	TRBV5-1	TRBJ2-2	CASSFPNTGELFF	TGCGCCAGCAGCTTTCCAAACACCGGGGAGCTGTTTTTT
NA	TRBV6-1	TRBJ2-5	CAGGSIQETQYF	TGTGCCGGAGGGAGTATCCAAGAGACCCAGTACTTC
TRBD1	TRBV27	TRBJ1-2	CASRIGGQGAHGYTF	TGTGCCAGCAGAATTGGGGGACAGGGGGCCCATGGCTACACCTTC
NA	TRBV30	TRBJ2-1	CAWSRKRLDQFF	TGTGCCTGGAGTCGGAAAAGACTAGATCAGTTCTTC
NA	TRBV14	TRBJ2-7	CASSPAGAIFYEQYF	TGTGCCAGCAGCCCAGCAGGGGCGATATTCTACGAGCAGTACTTC
NA	TRBV5-6	TRBJ1-4	CASSPGARREKLFF	TGTGCCAGCAGCCCTGGGGCTAGGAGAGAAAAACTGTTTTTT
NA	TRBV25-1	TRBJ2-3	CASSVPGAPTDKQYF	TGTGCCAGCAGTGTTCCAGGGGCTCCCACAGATAAGCAGTATTTT
NA	TRBV7-2	TRBJ1-5	CASSLGSRLSNQPQHF	TGTGCCAGCAGCTTAGGTTCCCGTCTGAGCAATCAGCCCCAGCATTTT
TRBD1	TRBV27	TRBJ1-4	CASSNTGVSGTNEKLFF	TGTGCCAGCAGTAATACAGGGGTCTCAGGGACTAATGAAAAACTGTTTTTT